Described below is a single T cell receptor (beta chain) sequence and its context. Data came from immunoSEQ multiplex PCR; TCRdb stores just in-frame clones and leaves some out. This table holds roughly 380,000 clones, approximately 81% found once. As to treatment: 15 to 20 received Ad26.COV2.S at low or high dose, single or two shots; five or six received placebo; per-sample allocation not given. Sampling was performed 63 days after the first vaccine or placebo injection. The data are from a study of Ad26.COV2.S vaccination and SARS-CoV-2 variants. Study as a whole: The donor participated in the COV1001 trial, in its Ad26.COV2.S arm.

This sequence was found in a person between 18 and 65 years old who received the Ad26.COV2.S COVID-19 vaccine or a placebo. The starting material was peripheral blood, obtained in a trial of Ad26.COV2.S vaccine versus placebo.

In nucleotides, the CDR3 is TGTGCCATCAGTGACTGGACAGGGGGCAGGACCGGGGAGCTGTTTTTT. This sequence encodes CAISDWTGGRTGELFF. The rearrangement joins TRBV10-3 to TRBJ2-2; 11 bases line up with TRBD1. J lost 5 bases, V lost 3 bases, and 5 bases had no gene match. This CDR3 contains 16 residues. The germline CDR1 and CDR2 sequences are ENHRY and SYGVKD.